Below, 14 T cell receptor beta chains from the same sample are listed, as sequenced in a study of shared clonotypes between healthy human individuals. Method: immunoSEQ multiplex PCR; TCRdb's copy keeps in-frame clones and lacks some. Of 1.5 million to 2.5 million clones listed, approximately 95% are singletons. Naive CD8 cells were CD45RO-negative, positively selected for CCR7, excluding terminally differentiated effector memory CD45RA+ cells. Sequencing used naive CD8+ T cells sorted from blood. These receptors came from a man between 18 and 35 years old in good health.

This chain uses TRBV4-1 with TRBJ1-2; D call uncertain. The CDR3 is 13 residues long. V lost 3 bases to trimming and J lost 6 bases, with 11 bases between them. In germline, CDR1 is MGHRA, CDR2 YSYEKL. CDR3 protein: CASSHRIRDGYTF. The CDR3 coding sequence is TGCGCCAGCAGCCACAGGATTAGGGATGGCTACACCTTC.

The chain joins TRBV5-6 to TRBJ1-1, with D uncertain. CDR1 and CDR2 from the germline V gene are SGHDT and YYEEEE. This CDR3 is 12 amino acids long. V lost 0 bases to trimming and J lost 11 bases, with 11 bases between them. Here the CDR3 DNA reads TGTGCCAGCAGCTTGGACGGGATGAGTGCTTTCTTT. This gives the protein CASSLDGMSAFF.

This chain connects TRBV27 to TRBJ1-2; possibly TRBD1 for D (5 bases). Per the germline V gene, CDR1 is MNHEY and CDR2 is SMNVEV (reference sequence). The CDR3 extends over 15 amino acids. Between the trimmed V and J ends, which lost 5 bases and 4 bases, there was a span of 17 bases. CDR3 sequence reads: CASSPLLEGPYGYTF. The DNA for the CDR3 is TGTGCCAGCAGTCCGCTCTTGGAGGGGCCCTATGGCTACACCTTC.

This clone was picked up one time. The chain links TRBV4-2 to TRBJ2-1; the D is unclear. The CDR3 has 18 amino acids. Germline assignment: CDR1 LGHNA and CDR2 YNFKEQ. V lost 0 bases and J 7 bases, leaving 22 bases between the germline ends. The CDR3 bases are TGTGCCAGCAGCCAAGAAGATTGGGAAGGGATCCTTGGGAATGAGCAGTTCTTC. This encodes CASSQEDWEGILGNEQFF.

The chain joins TRBV27 to TRBJ1-5, with D uncertain. Between the trimmed V and J ends, which lost 3 bases and 0 bases, there was a span of 6 bases. CDR1 is MNHEY, CDR2 SMNVEV, per germline (reference sequence). The CDR3 length is 14 residues. This chain's CDR3 is CASSFTDSNQPQHF. The CDR3, as DNA: TGTGCCAGCAGTTTTACTGATAGCAATCAGCCCCAGCATTTT.

This rearrangement joins TRBV27 to TRBJ1-2, with D unclear. V was clipped by 0 bases and J by 1 base, with 12 bases between them. Germline CDR1 and CDR2: MNHEY and SMNVEV (reference sequence). The CDR3 is 16 amino acids. The CDR3 loop reads CASSLSSGEYNYGYTF. CDR3 nucleotides: TGTGCCAGCAGTTTATCGTCCGGGGAGTATAACTATGGCTACACCTTC.

The gene calls are TRBV29-1 and TRBJ2-1, with no clear D. The germline V gene has CDR1 SQVTM and CDR2 ANQGSEA. CDR3 size: 15 residues. The V and J ends lost 0 bases and 0 bases respectively, with 9 bases between them. The CDR3 DNA reads as TGCAGCGTTGAAGATCCGGCCGGCTCCTACAATGAGCAGTTCTTC. Encoded protein: CSVEDPAGSYNEQFF.

This chain uses TRBV14 with TRBJ1-1, with D uncertain. The CDR3 has 13 residues. V lost 7 bases and J lost 1, with 10 bases in between. Looked up from germline, CDR1 is SGHDN and CDR2 is FVKESK. The DNA for the CDR3 is TGTGCCAGCAAGCGACGCGAGAACACTGAAGCTTTCTTT. This translates into CASKRRENTEAFF. The whole variable domain, filled in from reference TRBV14 and TRBJ1-1, reads EAGVTQFPSHSVIEKGQTVTLRCDPISGHDNLYWYRRVMGKEIKFLLHFVKESKQDESGMPNNRFLAERTGGTYSTLKVQPAELEDSGVYFCASKRRENTEAFFGQGTRLTVV.

V is TRBV6-5 and J is TRBJ1-1, with D possibly matching TRBD1 (5 bases). V gave up 5 bases and J gave up 0 bases, with 13 bases separating them. The CDR3 has 15 amino acids. The germline gives CDR1 MNHEY, CDR2 SVGAGI. CDR3: CASSPPSDMNTEAFF. CDR3 nucleotides: TGTGCCAGCAGTCCTCCATCGGACATGAACACTGAAGCTTTCTTT.

J is TRBJ2-3 and V is TRBV5-8; D not certain. This CDR3 is 15 amino acids long. V shed 0 bases and J shed 4 bases, with 12 bases lying between them. Germline V gene lookup returns CDR1 SGHTS and CDR2 YDEGEE. For the CDR3, the DNA is TGTGCCAGCAGCTTGGACTTCGGGTCCTCAGATACGCAGTATTTT. This translates into CASSLDFGSSDTQYF.

In this sample, this clone turned up once. The chain uses TRBV28 and TRBJ2-7, with 10 bases matching TRBD1. This CDR3 has 20 amino acids. Germline V gene lookup returns CDR1 MDHEN and CDR2 SYDVKM. V lost 0 bases and J lost 0; bases outside the gene matches: 14. The CDR3 nucleotides read TGTGCCAGCAGTTTATGGACGGGACAGGGGATAGTCAGGGACTCCTACGAGCAGTACTTC. Translating gives CASSLWTGQGIVRDSYEQYF.

The chain carries TRBV19 and TRBJ2-2; TRBD1 matches at 9 bases. CDR1 and CDR2 from the germline V gene are LNHDA and SQIVND (reference sequence). This CDR3 comprises 15 residues. The V and J ends lost 8 bases and 4 bases, in that order; junction bases with no gene match: 8. The CDR3 here is CASCRDREGTGELFF. CDR3 sequence (DNA): TGTGCCAGTTGCCGGGACAGGGAGGGCACCGGGGAGCTGTTTTTT.

The chain employs TRBV7-8 and TRBJ2-2; 7 bases fit TRBD2. This CDR3 contains 19 residues. V shed 2 bases and J 0 bases; nucleotides not matched to a gene: 12. The germline V gene has CDR1 SGHVS and CDR2 FQNEAQ. CDR3 nucleotide sequence: TGTGCCAGCAGCTTACCGAGACTAGCCGTCACCGCGAACACCGGGGAGCTGTTTTTT. Protein product: CASSLPRLAVTANTGELFF.

V and J are TRBV13 and TRBJ2-3; 13 bases are shared with TRBD2. The germline V gene has CDR1 PRHDT and CDR2 FYEKMQ (reference sequence). This CDR3 has 16 residues. With 5 bases clipped from V and 4 bases from J, the junction kept 6 bases outside the gene matches. The DNA for the CDR3 is TGTGCCAGCAGCGCGGGACTAGCGGGGCGGGCAGATACGCAGTATTTT. This codes for CASSAGLAGRADTQYF.